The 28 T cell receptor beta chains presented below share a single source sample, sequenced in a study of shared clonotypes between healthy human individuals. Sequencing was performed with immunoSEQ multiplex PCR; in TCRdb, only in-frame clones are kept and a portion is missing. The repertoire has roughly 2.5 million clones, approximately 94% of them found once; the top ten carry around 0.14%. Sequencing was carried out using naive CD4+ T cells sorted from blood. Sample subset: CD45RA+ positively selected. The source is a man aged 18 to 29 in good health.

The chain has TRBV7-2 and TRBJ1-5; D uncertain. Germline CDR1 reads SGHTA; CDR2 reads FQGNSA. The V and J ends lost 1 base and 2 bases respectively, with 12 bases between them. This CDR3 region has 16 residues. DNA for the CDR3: TGTGCCAGCAGCTTAGATCCAGGTGGGCGCAATCAGCCCCAGCATTTT. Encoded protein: CASSLDPGGRNQPQHF.

CDR3 in amino acids: CASSVSGNGYTF. The CDR3 region has the DNA TGTGCCAGCAGTGTTTCGGGAAATGGCTACACCTTC. The V call is TRBV2, the J call TRBJ1-2, with D hard to call. Looked up from germline, CDR1 is SNHLY and CDR2 is FYNNEI. V gave up 4 bases and J gave up 6 bases, with 9 bases separating them. The CDR3 is made up of 12 amino acids.

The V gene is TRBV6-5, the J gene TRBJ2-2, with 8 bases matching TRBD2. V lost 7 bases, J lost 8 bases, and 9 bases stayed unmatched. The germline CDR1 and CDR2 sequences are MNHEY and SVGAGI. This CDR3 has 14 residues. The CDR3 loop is CASNDREGVGELFF. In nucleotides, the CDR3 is TGTGCCAGCAACGATCGGGAGGGGGTTGGGGAGCTGTTTTTT.

CDR3 protein: CAISEDSINQPQHF. The CDR3 DNA sequence: TGTGCCATCAGTGAGGACAGTATCAATCAGCCCCAGCATTTT. The rearrangement uses TRBV10-3 and TRBJ1-5, with a weak D call TRBD1 (5 bases). The CDR3 has 14 residues. V lost 2 bases to trimming and J lost 3 bases, with 8 bases between them. CDR1 is ENHRY, CDR2 SYGVKD, per germline.

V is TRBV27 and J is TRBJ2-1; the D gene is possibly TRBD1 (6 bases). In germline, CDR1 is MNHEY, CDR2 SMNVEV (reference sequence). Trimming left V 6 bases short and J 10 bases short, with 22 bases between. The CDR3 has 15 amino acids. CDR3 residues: CASSLRDTRWGEQFF. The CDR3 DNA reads TGTGCCAGCAGCTTACGGGACACCCGTTGGGGGGAGCAGTTCTTC.

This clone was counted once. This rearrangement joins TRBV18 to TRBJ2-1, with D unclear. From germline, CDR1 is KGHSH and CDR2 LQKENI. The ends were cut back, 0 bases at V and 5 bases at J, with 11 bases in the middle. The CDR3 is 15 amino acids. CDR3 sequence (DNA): TGTGCCAGCTCACCACCGTCACGAACAGACAATGAGCAGTTCTTC. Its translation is CASSPPSRTDNEQFF.

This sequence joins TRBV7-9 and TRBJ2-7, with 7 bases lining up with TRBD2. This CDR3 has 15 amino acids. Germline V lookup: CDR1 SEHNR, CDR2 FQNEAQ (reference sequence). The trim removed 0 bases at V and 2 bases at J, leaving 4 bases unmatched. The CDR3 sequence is CASSLAAGEPYEQYF. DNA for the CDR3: TGTGCCAGCAGCTTAGCTGCGGGAGAACCCTACGAGCAGTACTTC. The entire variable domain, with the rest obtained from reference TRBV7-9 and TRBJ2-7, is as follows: DTGVSQNPRHKITKRGQNVTFRCDPISEHNRLYWYRQTLGQGPEFLTYFQNEAQLEKSRLLSDRFSAERPKGSFSTLEIQRTEQGDSAMYLCASSLAAGEPYEQYFGPGTRLTVT.

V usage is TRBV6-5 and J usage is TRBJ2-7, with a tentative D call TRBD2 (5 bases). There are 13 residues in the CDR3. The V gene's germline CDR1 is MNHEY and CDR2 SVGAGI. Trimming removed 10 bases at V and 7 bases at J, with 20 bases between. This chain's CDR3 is CATNPAVGGEQYF. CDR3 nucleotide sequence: TGTGCCACGAATCCGGCCGTCGGAGGAGAGCAGTACTTC.

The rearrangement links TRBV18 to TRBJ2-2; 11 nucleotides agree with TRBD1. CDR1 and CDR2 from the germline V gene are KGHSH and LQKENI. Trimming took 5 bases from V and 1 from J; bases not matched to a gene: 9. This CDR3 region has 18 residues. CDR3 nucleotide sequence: TGTGCCAGCTCAATATCCCCCGGGACAGGGGGGAACACCGGGGAGCTGTTTTTT. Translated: CASSISPGTGGNTGELFF.

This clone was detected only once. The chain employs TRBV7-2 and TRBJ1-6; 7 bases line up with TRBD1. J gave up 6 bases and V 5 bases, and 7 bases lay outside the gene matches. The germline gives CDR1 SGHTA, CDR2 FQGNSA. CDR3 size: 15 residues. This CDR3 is CASSPPTGTNSPLHF. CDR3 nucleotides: TGTGCCAGCAGCCCGCCGACAGGGACTAATTCACCCCTCCACTTT.

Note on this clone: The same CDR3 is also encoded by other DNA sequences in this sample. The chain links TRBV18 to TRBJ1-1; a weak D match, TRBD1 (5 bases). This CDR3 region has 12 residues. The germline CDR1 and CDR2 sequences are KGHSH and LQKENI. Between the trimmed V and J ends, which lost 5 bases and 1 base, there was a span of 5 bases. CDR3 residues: CASSGANTEAFF. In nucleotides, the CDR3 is TGTGCCAGCTCAGGGGCGAACACTGAAGCTTTCTTT.

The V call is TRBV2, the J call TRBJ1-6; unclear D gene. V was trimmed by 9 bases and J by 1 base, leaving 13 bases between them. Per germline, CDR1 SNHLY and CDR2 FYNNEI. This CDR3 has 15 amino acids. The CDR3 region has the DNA TGTGCCAGGGCTTTCCGGGGTTCCTATAATTCACCCCTCCACTTT. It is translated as CARAFRGSYNSPLHF.

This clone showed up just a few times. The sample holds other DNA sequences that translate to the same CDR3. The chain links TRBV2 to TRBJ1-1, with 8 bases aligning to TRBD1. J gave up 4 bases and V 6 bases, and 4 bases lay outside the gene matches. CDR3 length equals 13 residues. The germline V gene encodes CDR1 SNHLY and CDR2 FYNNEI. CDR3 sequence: CASRGTGGTEAFF. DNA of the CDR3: TGTGCCAGCAGGGGTACAGGGGGCACTGAAGCTTTCTTT.

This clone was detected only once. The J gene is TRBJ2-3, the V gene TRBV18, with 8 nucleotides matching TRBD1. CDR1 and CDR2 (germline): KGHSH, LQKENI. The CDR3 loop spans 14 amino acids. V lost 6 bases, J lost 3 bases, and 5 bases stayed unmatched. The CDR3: CASSRGQGTDTQYF. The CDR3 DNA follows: TGTGCCAGCTCCCGAGGACAGGGAACAGATACGCAGTATTTT.

For the CDR3, the DNA is TGTGCCAGCGGGACAGGGTTCTCCTACGAGCAGTACTTC. Translating gives CASGTGFSYEQYF. The chain links TRBV27 to TRBJ2-7; 9 bases are shared with TRBD1. Looked up from germline, CDR1 is MNHEY and CDR2 is SMNVEV (reference sequence). The CDR3 has 13 amino acids. V lost 8 bases, J lost 0 bases, and 2 bases stayed unmatched.

CDR3 bases: TGTGCCAGCAGTCGACAGGGTGGGACCTACGAGCAGTACTTC. Its translation is CASSRQGGTYEQYF. V gene TRBV28 combines with J gene TRBJ2-7; TRBD1 agrees at 7 bases. CDR1 MDHEN and CDR2 SYDVKM come from the germline V gene. This CDR3 is 14 amino acids long. V lost 5 bases, J lost 2 bases, and 6 bases stayed unmatched. Based on the CDR3 plus reference TRBV28 and TRBJ2-7, the full variable domain is DVKVTQSSRYLVKRTGEKVFLECVQDMDHENMFWYRQDPGLGLRLIYFSYDVKMKEKGDIPEGYSVSREKKERFSLILESASTNQTSMYLCASSRQGGTYEQYFGPGTRLTVT.

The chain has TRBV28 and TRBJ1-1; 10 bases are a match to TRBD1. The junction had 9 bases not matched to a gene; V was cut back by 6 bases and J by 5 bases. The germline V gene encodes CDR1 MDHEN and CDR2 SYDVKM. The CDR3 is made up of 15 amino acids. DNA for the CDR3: TGTGCCAGCAGCCACAGGGACAGGGGAAGGACTGAAGCTTTCTTT. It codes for CASSHRDRGRTEAFF.

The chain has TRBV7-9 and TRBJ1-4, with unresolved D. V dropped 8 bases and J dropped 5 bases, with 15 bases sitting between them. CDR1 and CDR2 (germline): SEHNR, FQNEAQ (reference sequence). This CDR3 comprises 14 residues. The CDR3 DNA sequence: TGTGCCAGCTCCGAAGGGCTCACAAATGAAAAACTGTTTTTT. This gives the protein CASSEGLTNEKLFF.

CDR3 loop: CASSIGPPYTGELFF. The CDR3 nucleotides are TGTGCCAGTAGTATCGGGCCCCCCTACACCGGGGAGCTGTTTTTT. The chain is built from TRBV19 and TRBJ2-2; D is ambiguous. V shed 3 bases and J shed 3 bases, with 11 bases lying between them. Germline V lookup: CDR1 LNHDA, CDR2 SQIVND (reference sequence). The CDR3 loop spans 15 amino acids.

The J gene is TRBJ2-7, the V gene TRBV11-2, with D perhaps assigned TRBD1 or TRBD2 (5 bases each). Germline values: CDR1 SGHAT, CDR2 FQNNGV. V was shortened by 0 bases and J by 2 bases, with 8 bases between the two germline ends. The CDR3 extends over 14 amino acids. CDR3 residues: CASSLDKGPYEQYF. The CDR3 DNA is TGTGCCAGCAGCTTAGATAAGGGACCCTACGAGCAGTACTTC.

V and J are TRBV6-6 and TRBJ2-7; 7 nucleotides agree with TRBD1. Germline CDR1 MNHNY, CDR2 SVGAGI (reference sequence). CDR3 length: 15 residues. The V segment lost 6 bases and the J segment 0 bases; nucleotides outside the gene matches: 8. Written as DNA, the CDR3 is TGTGCCAGCAGCTCCCCCCGACAGGGCTCCTACGAGCAGTACTTC. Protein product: CASSSPRQGSYEQYF.

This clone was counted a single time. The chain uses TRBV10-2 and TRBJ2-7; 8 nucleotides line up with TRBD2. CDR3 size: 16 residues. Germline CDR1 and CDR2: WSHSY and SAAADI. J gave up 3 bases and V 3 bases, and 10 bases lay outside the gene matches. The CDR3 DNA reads TGCGCCAGCAGTGATGGGCTAGCGGGCCCCTTCTACGAGCAGTACTTC. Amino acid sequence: CASSDGLAGPFYEQYF.

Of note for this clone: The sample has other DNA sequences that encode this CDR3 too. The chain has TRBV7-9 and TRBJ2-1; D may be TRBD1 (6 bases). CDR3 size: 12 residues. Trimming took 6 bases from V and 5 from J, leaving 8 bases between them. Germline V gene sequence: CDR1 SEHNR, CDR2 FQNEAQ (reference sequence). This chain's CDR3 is CASSRDNNEQFF. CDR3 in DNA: TGTGCCAGCAGTCGGGACAACAATGAGCAGTTCTTC. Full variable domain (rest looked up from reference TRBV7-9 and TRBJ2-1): DTGVSQNPRHKITKRGQNVTFRCDPISEHNRLYWYRQTLGQGPEFLTYFQNEAQLEKSRLLSDRFSAERPKGSFSTLEIQRTEQGDSAMYLCASSRDNNEQFFGPGTRLTVL.

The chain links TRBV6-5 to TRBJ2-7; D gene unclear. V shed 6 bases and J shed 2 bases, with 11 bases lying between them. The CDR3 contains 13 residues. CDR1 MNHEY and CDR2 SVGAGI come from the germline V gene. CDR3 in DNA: TGTGCCAGCAGGCCAGGCTTCGCCTACGAGCAGTACTTC. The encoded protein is CASRPGFAYEQYF.

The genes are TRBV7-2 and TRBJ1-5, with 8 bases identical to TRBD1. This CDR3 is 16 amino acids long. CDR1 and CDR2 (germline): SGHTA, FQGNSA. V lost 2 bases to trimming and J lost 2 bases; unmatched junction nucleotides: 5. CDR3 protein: CASSLLGQGGNQPQHF. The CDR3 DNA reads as TGTGCCAGCAGCTTATTAGGACAGGGCGGCAATCAGCCCCAGCATTTT. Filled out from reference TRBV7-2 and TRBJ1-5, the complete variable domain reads GAGVSQSPSNKVTEKGKDVELRCDPISGHTALYWYRQSLGQGLEFLIYFQGNSAPDKSGLPSDRFSAERTGGSVSTLTIQRTQQEDSAVYLCASSLLGQGGNQPQHFGDGTRLSIL.

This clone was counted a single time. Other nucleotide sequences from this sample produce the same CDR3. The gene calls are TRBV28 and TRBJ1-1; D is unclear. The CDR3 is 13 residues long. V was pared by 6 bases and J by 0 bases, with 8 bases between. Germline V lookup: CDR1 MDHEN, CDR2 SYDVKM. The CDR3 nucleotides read TGTGCCAGCAGGGGCGGGATGAACACTGAAGCTTTCTTT. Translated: CASRGGMNTEAFF.

The CDR3 nucleotides are TGTGCCAGCAGTGAATCGGGCCGTTTCACTGAAGCTTTCTTT. Amino acid sequence: CASSESGRFTEAFF. The V gene is TRBV25-1, the J gene TRBJ1-1; unclear D gene. There are 14 residues in the CDR3. CDR1 and CDR2 from the germline V gene are MGHDK and SYGVNS. The ends were cut back, 1 base at V and 4 bases at J, with 10 bases in the middle.

This chain's CDR3 is CASSLGSPNEKLFF. Written as DNA, the CDR3 is TGTGCCAGCAGCCTCGGGTCACCAAATGAAAAACTGTTTTTT. This chain connects TRBV11-2 to TRBJ1-4, with unresolved D. There are 14 residues in the CDR3. Trimming removed 5 bases at V and 5 bases at J, with 12 bases between. Germline V gene data show CDR1 as SGHAT and CDR2 as FQNNGV.